Following are 14 T cell receptor beta chains from one sample sequenced in a study of cytomegalovirus exposure and HLA in healthy donors. It was with 60 Vbeta and 13 Jbeta primers that the PCR ran. The table came from immunoSEQ multiplex PCR; TCRdb's copy has only in-frame clones and leaves some out. This repertoire includes 55,000 or so clones. Sample: PBMCs. The receptors originated from a woman in her thirties in good health and CMV-seropositive.

This sequence joins TRBV6-1 and TRBJ2-1; D unclear. The germline V and J ends were trimmed by 7 bases and 5 bases, with 6 bases remaining between them. Per the germline V gene, CDR1 is MNHNS and CDR2 is SASEGT. The CDR3 is 11 amino acids. The CDR3 bases are TGTGCCAGCATAGTCGACAATGAGCAGTTCTTC. It translates to CASIVDNEQFF.

V gene TRBV10-1 combines with J gene TRBJ1-1; D gene ambiguous. The CDR3 length is 14 residues. V gave up 4 bases and J gave up 7 bases, with 16 bases separating them. Germline assignment: CDR1 WNHNN and CDR2 SYGVQD (reference sequence). The CDR3 is CASSAVRSRSEAFF. CDR3 in DNA: TGCGCCAGCAGTGCCGTTAGGTCTAGAAGTGAAGCTTTCTTT.

The chain joins TRBV11-3 to TRBJ2-1; tentative D call: TRBD1 (7 bases). Trimming cost V 1 base and J 0 bases, with 16 bases left between them. CDR3 length equals 18 residues. Germline CDR1 reads SGHNT; CDR2 reads YENEEA. CDR3 sequence (DNA): TGTGCCAGCAGCTTAGTACCAGGGGGGAACCCCTCCTACAATGAGCAGTTCTTC. The encoded protein is CASSLVPGGNPSYNEQFF.

The chain recombines TRBV14 with TRBJ2-1, with D tentatively TRBD2 (5 bases). This CDR3 is built from 15 residues. V was pared by 4 bases and J by 3 bases, with 13 bases between. Germline lookup yields CDR1 SGHDN and CDR2 FVKESK. The CDR3 region has the DNA TGTGCCAGCAGCCCACGAGCGGTAGGCTACAATGAGCAGTTCTTC. It specifies CASSPRAVGYNEQFF. Drawing the rest from reference TRBV14 and TRBJ2-1, the complete variable domain is EAGVTQFPSHSVIEKGQTVTLRCDPISGHDNLYWYRRVMGKEIKFLLHFVKESKQDESGMPNNRFLAERTGGTYSTLKVQPAELEDSGVYFCASSPRAVGYNEQFFGPGTRLTVL.

V is TRBV6-1 and J is TRBJ2-3, with D tentatively TRBD2 (6 bases). Trimming left V 2 bases short and J 4 bases short, with 16 bases between. Germline-derived CDR1 and CDR2 are MNHNS and SASEGT. This CDR3 is 16 amino acids long. The CDR3 DNA follows: TGTGCCAGCAGTGAATTCCTGGCGGGAACGGCAGATACGCAGTATTTT. It is translated as CASSEFLAGTADTQYF.

As to this clone: Distinct nucleotide sequences in the sample also encode this CDR3. The chain is built from TRBV7-3 and TRBJ1-1; D uncertain. Trimming shortened V by 5 bases and J by 3 bases, and 13 bases separated the two germline ends. Germline CDR1 is SGHTA and CDR2 is FQGTGA. The CDR3 is made up of 14 amino acids. CDR3 nucleotide sequence: TGTGCCAGCAGCCTTTCCACGGGTGACACTGAAGCTTTCTTT. Translated: CASSLSTGDTEAFF.

The V gene is TRBV6-1, the J gene TRBJ2-2; possible D gene TRBD2, 6 bases. CDR3 size: 15 residues. Per the germline V gene, CDR1 is MNHNS and CDR2 is SASEGT. V shed 5 bases and J shed 0 bases, with 10 bases lying between them. The CDR3 sequence: CASSTGTANTGELFF. DNA for the CDR3: TGTGCCAGCAGTACCGGGACTGCGAACACCGGGGAGCTGTTTTTT.

J is TRBJ2-7 and V is TRBV18; D is possibly TRBD2 (6 bases). Germline CDR1 is KGHSH and CDR2 is LQKENI. The CDR3 loop spans 14 amino acids. V was cut by 4 bases and J by 5 bases, with 15 bases left in between. CDR3 coding DNA: TGTGCCAGCTCACTAGACTGGGGGGTCCACGAGCAGTACTTC. Translating gives CASSLDWGVHEQYF.

This rearrangement joins TRBV6-5 to TRBJ2-5; the match to TRBD2 covers 14 bases. The trim removed 5 bases at V and 5 bases at J, leaving 4 bases unmatched. Germline V lookup: CDR1 MNHEY, CDR2 SVGAGI. CDR3 length equals 15 residues. The CDR3 here is CASSPRTSGRETQYF. The CDR3 DNA reads TGTGCCAGCAGTCCCAGGACTAGCGGGAGGGAGACCCAGTACTTC.

The chain carries TRBV2 and TRBJ1-6; D gene unclear. Germline V lookup: CDR1 SNHLY, CDR2 FYNNEI. The CDR3 is made up of 15 amino acids. V was shortened by 8 bases and J by 0 bases, with 11 bases between the two germline ends. In DNA form, the CDR3 reads TGTGCCAGCCGGGCGGGAAGCTCCTATAATTCACCCCTCCACTTT. Translated, it gives CASRAGSSYNSPLHF.

V and J are TRBV7-2 and TRBJ2-1, with D maybe TRBD2 (6 bases). The CDR3 has 15 residues. The germline CDR1 and CDR2 sequences are SGHTA and FQGNSA. Trimming left V 8 bases short and J 1 base short, with 15 bases between. CDR3: CASSPVGGSYNEQFF. CDR3 DNA: TGTGCCAGCTCACCAGTGGGGGGATCCTACAATGAGCAGTTCTTC.

The gene calls are TRBV7-2 and TRBJ2-7; 8 bases align to TRBD1. V trimming: 4 bases; J trimming: 7 bases; junction bases outside the gene matches: 6. Germline V gene data show CDR1 as SGHTA and CDR2 as FQGNSA. The CDR3 sequence is 13 residues long. The CDR3 reads CASSSRDRREQYF. The CDR3 bases are TGTGCCAGCAGCTCTCGGGACAGGCGGGAGCAGTACTTC.

V gene TRBV5-1 combines with J gene TRBJ1-3, with D possibly TRBD1 on 6 matching bases. Germline CDR1 reads SGHRS; CDR2 reads YFSETQ. The CDR3 extends over 14 amino acids. Trimming removed 4 bases at V and 0 bases at J, with 8 bases between. CDR3 loop: CASSQGISGNTIYF. The CDR3 nucleotides are TGCGCCAGCAGCCAGGGGATCTCTGGAAACACCATATATTTT.

CDR3 protein: CASSLVLSGGYEQYF. CDR3 sequence (DNA): TGTGCCAGCAGCTTAGTTCTAAGCGGGGGTTACGAGCAGTACTTC. The chain joins TRBV7-2 to TRBJ2-7, with 8 bases matching TRBD2. V was pared by 1 base and J by 4 bases, with 6 bases of the junction left unmatched. The germline V gene has CDR1 SGHTA and CDR2 FQGNSA. The CDR3 is 15 residues long.